A selection of T cell receptor beta chains follows, all from one sample in a study of blood T cell repertoires in COVID-19. Sequenced by immunoSEQ multiplex PCR; TCRdb stores in-frame clones only, minus some. This table has 150,000 to 200,000 clones, roughly 88% appearing once. The sequenced material came from peripheral blood. The receptor source for this set is a human donor with active or convalescent COVID-19. The donor label of this sample is uncertain. CDR3s include the opening cysteine and the closing phenylalanine or tryptophan. A D gene is named only where the DNA matches it firmly. The size field is filled for only some rows; it gives once, few, many or a size class.

J gene | clone size | V gene | D gene | CDR3 DNA | CDR3 protein
TRBJ2-1 | - | TRBV21-1 | - | TGTGCCAGCAGCAAAGCGCGGCTAGCGGAGAACAATGAGCAGTTCTTC | CASSKARLAENNEQFF
TRBJ2-5 | - | TRBV18 | TRBD2 | TGTGCCAGCTCACCACCGGCAGCGGGACGAGAGACCCAGTACTTC | CASSPPAAGRETQYF
TRBJ1-5 | - | TRBV5-5 | TRBD1 | TGTGCCAGCAGCCCCATGGACAGGGGCAATCAGCCCCAGCATTTT | CASSPMDRGNQPQHF
TRBJ1-1 | - | TRBV5-1 | TRBD1 | TGCGCCAGCAGCCTGACAGGGGCTGAACTCACTGAAGCTTTCTTT | CASSLTGAELTEAFF
TRBJ1-1 | - | TRBV19 | - | TGTGCCACCACGCCGGAGTGGAACACTGAAGCTTTCTTT | CATTPEWNTEAFF
TRBJ1-6 | few | TRBV5-4 | TRBD1 | TGTGCCAGCAGCTCGGACAGGGCCGGATCACCCCTCCACTTT | CASSSDRAGSPLHF
TRBJ1-3 | - | TRBV3-1/TRBV3-2 | - | TGTGCCAGCAGCCATCAGGGTGCGGCGGGAAACACCATATATTTT | CASSHQGAAGNTIYF
TRBJ1-2 | - | TRBV28 | TRBD1 | TGTGCCAGCAGTTTACAGACAGGGGTGAGCTATGGCTACACCTTC | CASSLQTGVSYGYTF
TRBJ2-1 | - | TRBV7-7 | - | TGTGCCAGCAGCTCCGAAGCTCCTCCGCAGGGTGAGCAGTTCTTC | CASSSEAPPQGEQFF
TRBJ2-5 | - | TRBV30 | - | TGTGCCTGGAGTCTGGTCCCGAGGGAGACCCAGTACTTC | CAWSLVPRETQYF
TRBJ2-5 | once | TRBV4-1 | TRBD2 | TGCGCCAGCAGCCTTCTTGGACTAGCGGGTGAGACCCAGTACTTC | CASSLLGLAGETQYF
TRBJ2-3 | - | TRBV10-3 | TRBD2 | TGTGCCATCAGTGAGACCGGGAGGGATCGCACAGATACGCAGTATTTT | CAISETGRDRTDTQYF
TRBJ1-2 | - | TRBV5-1 | - | TGCGCCAGCAGCTCGCCCGGGGGGGGTGAAGGCTACACCTTC | CASSSPGGGEGYTF
TRBJ2-3 | - | TRBV11-2 | - | TGTGCCAGCAGCTTAGTACGGAGCACAGATACGCAGTATTTT | CASSLVRSTDTQYF
TRBJ2-2 | - | TRBV4-2 | TRBD2 | TGTGCCAGCAGCCAAGCCCACTTGACGGCGGGGGGGCTCACCGGGGAGCTGTTTTTT | CASSQAHLTAGGLTGELFF
TRBJ2-3 | - | TRBV29-1 | TRBD1 | TGCAGCGTTGAAGGACCGGGACAGAGGCTTAGCACAGATACGCAGTATTTT | CSVEGPGQRLSTDTQYF
TRBJ2-5 | few | TRBV7-9 | TRBD2 | TGTGCCAGCAGCTACAGCGGGGGGGCTAACCAAGAGACCCAGTACTTC | CASSYSGGANQETQYF
TRBJ2-2 | - | TRBV5-1 | - | TGCGCCAGCAGCTTCGACTTGTTCACCGGGGAGCTGTTTTTT | CASSFDLFTGELFF